This T cell receptor beta chain was captured by sequencing in a study of human T cells and chemical hapten exposure. Library construction involved attaching unique molecular identifiers to individual cDNA molecules, which allowed quantitative, reproducible TCR counting. MiXCR, run by TCRdb on the RACE reads, gives a single entry per CDR3 protein. The sample includes 80,000 or so distinct CDR3 sequences, roughly 10% of them seen just once. Time point described: patch test 1, 2 weeks after DPC sensitization. Specified treatment: therapeutic diphenylcyclopropenone sensitization with weekly scalp DPC. This clonotype was seen ten or more times. The CDR3 covers 15 residues. Germline CDR1 and CDR2: MNHNY and SVGAGI (reference sequence). With 5 bases removed from V and 1 base from J, the gap between germline ends came to 11 bases.

The sequence derives from a woman aged 45-65 years with alopecia areata. Some clones in this sample may be carry-over from other donors' samples. Sequenced here: whole blood, sampled in connection with sensitization to the hapten diphenylcyclopropenone (DPC). The chain carries TRBV6-6 and TRBJ2-2, with D uncertain. The CDR3 protein is CASSNGELNTGELFF. CDR3 DNA sequence: TGTGCCAGCAGTAACGGTGAACTGAACACCGGGGAGCTGTTTTTT.